This entry lists 32 T cell receptor beta chains sequenced from one sample in a study of cytomegalovirus exposure and HLA in healthy donors. Here immunoSEQ multiplex PCR was the method, and the copy in TCRdb shows in-frame clones only, minus some. The repertoire has 150,000 to 200,000 clones, roughly 89% of them found once; the top ten carry approximately 3%. What was sequenced was PBMCs. The receptors derive from a woman under 30 in good health and CMV-seropositive.

The chain links TRBV18 to TRBJ1-1; TRBD1 matches at 7 bases. CDR3 length: 14 residues. The V segment lost 2 bases and the J segment 5 bases; nucleotides outside the gene matches: 5. Germline CDR1 reads KGHSH; CDR2 reads LQKENI. The CDR3 DNA is TGTGCCAGCTCACCAGAGGGGGCGAGGACTGAAGCTTTCTTT. Translated, it gives CASSPEGARTEAFF.

The chain carries TRBV6-6 and TRBJ2-3; D is unclear. V was clipped by 4 bases and J by 5 bases, with 4 bases between them. The CDR3 spans 11 residues. CDR1 and CDR2 from the germline V gene are MNHNY and SVGAGI (reference sequence). DNA of the CDR3: TGTGCCAGCAGTTCTATAGATACGCAGTATTTT. As protein: CASSSIDTQYF.

The rearrangement uses TRBV6-1 and TRBJ1-2, with 8 nucleotides matching TRBD1. Losses at the gene ends were 8 bases for V and 1 base for J; bases not matched to a gene: 3. The CDR3 runs to 13 residues. Per the germline V gene, CDR1 is MNHNS and CDR2 is SASEGT. CDR3 in amino acids: CASLGQGNYGYTF. The CDR3 region has the DNA TGTGCCAGCCTAGGACAGGGTAACTATGGCTACACCTTC.

The CDR3 DNA reads as TGTGCCAGCAGCGCAAGACTAGCGGGGAACACCGGGGAGCTGTTTTTT. This codes for CASSARLAGNTGELFF. The chain couples TRBV9 to TRBJ2-2; 10 nucleotides agree with TRBD2. This CDR3 is built from 16 residues. Trimming at V came to 3 bases and at J to 1 base, leaving 3 bases not matched to a gene. Germline CDR1 SGDLS, CDR2 YYNGEE.

The rearrangement joins TRBV15 to TRBJ2-1; D unresolved. Per the germline V gene, CDR1 is LNHNV and CDR2 is YYDKDF (reference sequence). Trimming shortened V by 3 bases and J by 6 bases, and 12 bases separated the two germline ends. This CDR3 has 14 amino acids. The chain's CDR3 is CATSRVRNSNEQFF. In nucleotides, the CDR3 is TGTGCCACCAGCAGGGTTCGAAACTCCAATGAGCAGTTCTTC.

This chain connects TRBV27 to TRBJ2-5; the match to TRBD1 covers 7 bases. V shed 8 bases, J shed 5 bases, and the junction held 8 bases outside the gene matches. CDR1 is MNHEY and CDR2 is SMNVEV in the germline V gene (reference sequence). The CDR3 is 13 residues long. CDR3 residues: CASGPGRGETQYF. The CDR3 region has the DNA TGTGCCAGCGGCCCCGGCAGGGGGGAGACCCAGTACTTC.

The V and J genes are TRBV6-1 and TRBJ2-5; 16 nucleotides match TRBD2. Germline trimming cut 3 bases from V and 5 bases from J; bases unmatched to any gene: 12. Germline lookup yields CDR1 MNHNS and CDR2 SASEGT. The CDR3 extends over 19 amino acids. The CDR3 DNA reads as TGTGCCAGCAGTGAGAGGAAAGGGACTAGCGGGAGGGTTCTGGAGACCCAGTACTTC. It specifies CASSERKGTSGRVLETQYF.

The CDR3 protein is CASRASGGGTDTQYF. Written as DNA, the CDR3 is TGTGCCAGCAGGGCTAGCGGGGGGGGCACAGATACGCAGTATTTT. The rearrangement links TRBV6-1 to TRBJ2-3; 12 nucleotides align to TRBD2. V was clipped by 6 bases and J by 1 base; unmatched bases: 2. Germline V gene lookup returns CDR1 MNHNS and CDR2 SASEGT. This CDR3 is 15 amino acids long.

The genes are TRBV10-3 and TRBJ2-7; TRBD2 matches 8 bases. The CDR3 length is 10 residues. CDR1 and CDR2 (germline): ENHRY, SYGVKD. Trimming removed 8 bases from V and 7 bases from J; junction bases left unmatched: 1. The CDR3 region has the DNA TGTGCCATCGGCGGGGGGGAGCAGTACTTC. Amino acid sequence: CAIGGGEQYF.

The chain has TRBV7-9 and TRBJ2-1; 7 nucleotides align to TRBD2. CDR1 and CDR2 from the germline V gene are SEHNR and FQNEAQ (reference sequence). The CDR3 is made up of 12 amino acids. After removal of 5 bases from V and 10 bases from J, the junction contained 5 bases not matched to a gene. The CDR3 sequence: CASSRGGKEQFF. For the CDR3, the DNA is TGTGCCAGCAGCCGCGGGGGAAAAGAGCAGTTCTTC. Full variable domain (remainder filled in from reference TRBV7-9 and TRBJ2-1): DTGVSQNPRHKITKRGQNVTFRCDPISEHNRLYWYRQTLGQGPEFLTYFQNEAQLEKSRLLSDRFSAERPKGSFSTLEIQRTEQGDSAMYLCASSRGGKEQFFGPGTRLTVL.

Regarding this clone: The germline gene is not matched at one end of the junction; a read error may be the cause. The chain employs TRBV27 and TRBJ2-1; weak D call: TRBD2 (6 bases). This CDR3 region has 14 residues. Germline V CDR1 and CDR2: MNHEY, SMNVEV (reference sequence). The CDR3 sequence: CASTRDSLYDEQFF. The DNA for the CDR3 is TGTGCCAGCACCCGGGACTCCCTCTACGATGAGCAGTTCTTC.

CDR3 DNA sequence: TGTGCCAGCAGCTTCTCAGGGGGCGGGAGGGTCAACGAGCAGTACTTC. It translates to CASSFSGGGRVNEQYF. This chain uses TRBV5-5 with TRBJ2-7, with D possibly being TRBD2 (9 bases). With 2 bases removed from V and 5 bases from J, the gap between germline ends came to 20 bases. The CDR3 spans 16 residues. The germline V gene encodes CDR1 SGHKS and CDR2 YYEKEE (reference sequence).

J is TRBJ2-3 and V is TRBV5-1; 13 nucleotides line up with TRBD2. CDR1 and CDR2 (germline): SGHRS, YFSETQ. CDR3 length: 16 residues. V was pared by 1 base and J by 5 bases, with 4 bases of the junction left unmatched. CDR3 loop: CASSLTSGGAEDTQYF. DNA for the CDR3: TGCGCCAGCAGCTTGACTAGCGGGGGGGCCGAAGATACGCAGTATTTT.

The chain combines TRBV7-6 with TRBJ1-1, with 8 bases fitting TRBD1. V was clipped by 1 base and J by 2 bases; unmatched bases: 9. The CDR3 loop spans 17 amino acids. The germline gives CDR1 SGHVS, CDR2 FNYEAQ. CDR3 DNA sequence: TGTGCCAGCAGCTTAGAACTTAGACAGGGGCTAAACACTGAAGCTTTCTTT. As protein: CASSLELRQGLNTEAFF.

The J gene is TRBJ2-2, the V gene TRBV4-1; 7 bases are shared with TRBD2. The J segment lost 2 bases and the V segment lost 3 bases, leaving 6 bases of the junction unmatched. Looked up from germline, CDR1 is MGHRA and CDR2 is YSYEKL. The CDR3 has 16 residues. The CDR3 loop reads CASSHPSGSNTGELFF. The CDR3 DNA is TGCGCCAGCAGCCACCCTAGCGGATCTAACACCGGGGAGCTGTTTTTT.

The chain links TRBV28 to TRBJ2-7, with TRBD1 matching over 7 bases. Germline CDR1 MDHEN, CDR2 SYDVKM. The CDR3 length is 14 residues. V was pared by 3 bases and J by 5 bases, with 7 bases of the junction left unmatched. CDR3 amino acids: CASSFSDRADEQYF. The DNA of the CDR3 is TGTGCCAGCAGTTTCTCCGACAGGGCTGACGAGCAGTACTTC.

This sequence joins TRBV5-6 and TRBJ2-7; a weak D match, TRBD2 (5 bases). Germline V lookup: CDR1 SGHDT, CDR2 YYEEEE. This CDR3 has 17 residues. Trimming left V 4 bases short and J 4 bases short, with 24 bases between. The CDR3 DNA sequence: TGTGCCAGCAGCCTTAGCGTCTCCAAGCCCTTTAATTACGAGCAGTACTTC. It specifies CASSLSVSKPFNYEQYF.

V is TRBV30 and J is TRBJ1-2; 8 bases map to TRBD1. This CDR3 region has 13 residues. V was pared by 5 bases and J by 4 bases, with 6 bases of the junction left unmatched. From germline, CDR1 is GTSNPN and CDR2 SVGIG (reference sequence). The CDR3: CAWSTGAGYGYTF. The CDR3, as DNA: TGTGCCTGGTCGACAGGGGCGGGCTATGGCTACACCTTC.

The chain links TRBV28 to TRBJ2-7, with TRBD2 matching over 9 bases. V dropped 6 bases and J dropped 0; count of bases not matched to a gene: 3. This CDR3 is built from 14 residues. Germline CDR1 is MDHEN and CDR2 is SYDVKM. The DNA for the CDR3 is TGTGCCAGCAGGTTTAGCGGGAGCTCCTACGAGCAGTACTTC. It codes for CASRFSGSSYEQYF.

The chain carries TRBV6-5 and TRBJ1-2, with 7 bases matching TRBD1. Germline assignment: CDR1 MNHEY and CDR2 SVGAGI. The V and J ends lost 2 bases and 6 bases, in that order; junction bases with no gene match: 12. CDR3 length equals 16 residues. CDR3 DNA sequence: TGTGCCAGCAGTTACCCCCCGGGCAGGGGGAACGATGGCTACACCTTC. Amino acid sequence: CASSYPPGRGNDGYTF.

The sample holds one count of this clone. The chain joins TRBV28 to TRBJ1-6, with a weak D call TRBD1 (6 bases). The CDR3 extends over 16 amino acids. The germline V gene encodes CDR1 MDHEN and CDR2 SYDVKM. V lost 3 bases and J lost 7, with 16 bases in between. The CDR3 sequence is CASSFAGRGPNSPLHF. The CDR3 DNA sequence: TGTGCCAGCAGTTTTGCTGGCAGGGGTCCAAATTCACCCCTCCACTTT.

The genes are TRBV5-1 and TRBJ2-7; 7 positions agree with TRBD1. Germline CDR1 and CDR2: SGHRS and YFSETQ. The CDR3 spans 14 residues. V lost 1 base, J lost 2 bases, and 3 bases stayed unmatched. The CDR3 coding sequence is TGCGCCAGCAGCTTGTCGGGACAGACCTACGAGCAGTACTTC. Its protein is CASSLSGQTYEQYF.

Notes on this clone: Sequence at one end of the junction differs from germline and may be a read error. The rearrangement uses TRBV2 and TRBJ1-2; 7 bases are shared with TRBD1. Germline lookup yields CDR1 SNHLY and CDR2 FYNNEI. CDR3 length equals 16 residues. This CDR3 reads CASSEEGEQGIYGYTF. The CDR3, as DNA: TGTGCCAGCAGCGAAGAGGGGGAACAGGGGATCTATGGCTACACCTTC.

The chain carries TRBV25-1 and TRBJ1-1; TRBD1 matches at 9 bases. The CDR3 totals 15 residues. V lost 6 bases, J lost 4 bases, and 9 bases stayed unmatched. Germline V gene lookup returns CDR1 MGHDK and CDR2 SYGVNS. CDR3 in DNA: TGTGCCAGCAGCCTCTCTGGGACAGGGCTCACTGAAGCTTTCTTT. Protein sequence: CASSLSGTGLTEAFF.

The rearrangement joins TRBV4-2 to TRBJ2-3; possible D gene TRBD1, 5 bases. The V and J ends lost 1 base and 4 bases respectively, with 9 bases between them. The germline gives CDR1 LGHNA, CDR2 YNFKEQ. This CDR3 contains 14 residues. The CDR3 protein is CASSQGTGADTQYF. The CDR3 DNA reads as TGTGCCAGCAGCCAAGGTACAGGTGCAGATACGCAGTATTTT.

This sequence joins TRBV4-3 and TRBJ2-3, with D possibly TRBD2 on 5 matching bases. Trimming shortened V by 4 bases and J by 2 bases, and 16 bases separated the two germline ends. CDR3 length: 16 residues. CDR1 is LGHNA and CDR2 is YSLEER in the germline V gene. The CDR3 bases are TGCGCCAGCAGCCGGCGGGTAACGGGGTTCACAGATACGCAGTATTTT. Its translation is CASSRRVTGFTDTQYF.

The rearrangement uses TRBV4-2 and TRBJ2-1; tentative D call: TRBD2 (5 bases). CDR3 size: 18 residues. Germline CDR1 is LGHNA and CDR2 is YNFKEQ. V was clipped by 0 bases and J by 2 bases, with 17 bases between them. For the CDR3, the DNA is TGTGCCAGCAGCCAAGATCCCGTGGGAGCGGCCACCTACAATGAGCAGTTCTTC. It yields the protein CASSQDPVGAATYNEQFF.

The rearrangement joins TRBV28 to TRBJ2-2; 8 bases fit TRBD2. CDR1 and CDR2 from the germline V gene are MDHEN and SYDVKM. Losses at the gene ends were 1 base for V and 10 bases for J; bases not matched to a gene: 14. The CDR3 sequence is 17 residues long. This CDR3 is CASSLSPGTRAKVELFF. The CDR3 DNA reads as TGTGCCAGCAGTTTATCTCCCGGGACTAGGGCTAAGGTGGAGCTGTTTTTT.

The chain links TRBV6-1 to TRBJ1-5; the D gene is possibly TRBD1 (6 bases). Trimming took off 3 bases at V and 2 bases at J, with 8 bases between the two ends. CDR3 length equals 14 residues. Germline V gene data show CDR1 as MNHNS and CDR2 as SASEGT. CDR3 nucleotides: TGTGCCAGCAGTGACGCAGGGGGCAATCAGCCCCAGCATTTT. Residues: CASSDAGGNQPQHF.

This chain joins TRBV30 and TRBJ1-6; possibly TRBD1 for D (6 bases). CDR3 size: 12 residues. CDR1 and CDR2 from the germline V gene are GTSNPN and SVGIG (reference sequence). The germline V and J ends were trimmed by 7 bases and 9 bases, with 13 bases remaining between them. CDR3 DNA sequence: TGTGCCTTAGGGGGTCTCAGTTCACCCCTCCACTTT. Protein sequence: CALGGLSSPLHF.

The CDR3 region is CASSSTLARDLYEQYF. For the CDR3, the DNA is TGTGCCAGCAGTTCAACCCTAGCGCGGGACCTCTACGAGCAGTACTTC. This chain links TRBV28 with TRBJ2-7, with D perhaps TRBD2 (6 bases). The CDR3 sequence is 16 residues long. Deletions cut 4 bases from V and 3 bases from J, with 19 bases between. Per germline, CDR1 MDHEN and CDR2 SYDVKM.

This chain connects TRBV6-1 to TRBJ2-1; TRBD2 might be the D (6 bases). Trimming shortened V by 5 bases and J by 5 bases, and 10 bases separated the two germline ends. The CDR3 runs to 13 residues. Germline CDR1 is MNHNS and CDR2 is SASEGT. The DNA of the CDR3 is TGTGCCAGCAGTCCGGGGGAGCACAATGAGCAGTTCTTC. This translates into CASSPGEHNEQFF.